One and the same sample provided the 10 T cell receptor beta chains below, sequenced in a study of T-cell memory formation after mild COVID-19. One entry per CDR3 protein results from TCRdb running MiXCR on the 5' RACE reads. The table lists more than 120,000 distinct CDR3 sequences, less than 20% of them singletons. What was sequenced was PBMCs or a T cell subset sorted from them (not recorded which). These receptor sequences come from an adult woman who had mild COVID-19 (a few samples of this study predate the infection). Cell type and time point are not known.

This clonotype was detected a few times. The chain has TRBV29-1 and TRBJ1-1; TRBD1 might be the D (6 bases). This CDR3 spans 14 amino acids. Germline-derived CDR1 and CDR2 are SQVTM and ANQGSEA. Trimming removed 7 bases at V and 2 bases at J, with 17 bases between. The CDR3 loop is CSAEGTGSNTEAFF. DNA of the CDR3: TGCAGCGCCGAAGGAACAGGGAGTAACACTGAAGCTTTCTTT.

The CDR3 bases are TGTGCCAGCTCGTCTAGGTCCGTGAGGGTCCACACCTTC. This codes for CASSSRSVRVHTF. The rearrangement uses TRBV18 and TRBJ1-2; D ambiguous. The V end was cut by 6 bases, the J end by 12 bases, with 20 bases between. CDR1 and CDR2 (germline): KGHSH, LQKENI. The CDR3 is made up of 13 amino acids.

The V and J genes are TRBV11-3 and TRBJ2-5; D unresolved. Germline V CDR1 and CDR2: SGHNT, YENEEA. The CDR3 length is 14 residues. V lost 5 bases and J 1 base, leaving 11 bases between the germline ends. CDR3 in amino acids: CASSPEQFQETQYF. For the CDR3, the DNA is TGTGCCAGCAGCCCCGAGCAATTCCAAGAGACCCAGTACTTC.

This rearrangement joins TRBV4-3 to TRBJ1-6; 12 bases map to TRBD1. From germline, CDR1 is LGHNA and CDR2 YSLEER. The CDR3 spans 21 residues. The J segment lost 8 bases and the V segment lost 0 bases, leaving 17 bases of the junction unmatched. CDR3 loop: CASSQDLTTGTGGRFDSPLHF. CDR3 nucleotides: TGCGCCAGCAGCCAAGATCTAACGACCGGGACAGGGGGCAGGTTCGATTCACCCCTCCACTTT.

In this sample, this clonotype turned up a few times. The chain uses TRBV24-1 and TRBJ2-5; D remains ambiguous. CDR3 length equals 15 residues. Germline V lookup: CDR1 KGHDR, CDR2 SFDVKD. The V end was cut by 4 bases, the J end by 2 bases, with 13 bases between. CDR3: CATSESGSLQETQYF. CDR3 in DNA: TGTGCCACCAGTGAGTCAGGAAGCTTACAAGAGACCCAGTACTTC.

This clonotype showed up just a few times. V is TRBV21-1 and J is TRBJ1-5. TRBV21-1 is a recognized pseudogene. CDR3 length: 8 amino acids. This chain's CDR3 is CASRPNNF. CDR3 sequence (DNA): TGTGCCAGCAGACCCAACAATTTT.

In its sample, this clonotype was seen a few times. J is TRBJ2-7 and V is TRBV6-1; 7 bases are a match to TRBD1. In germline, CDR1 is MNHNS, CDR2 SASEGT. The CDR3 is 13 amino acids. The V and J ends lost 10 bases and 4 bases, in that order; junction bases with no gene match: 10. DNA of the CDR3: TGTGCCACTACGACAGGGATGAAATACGAGCAGTACTTC. This translates into CATTTGMKYEQYF.

In this sample, this clonotype turned up many times. The chain uses TRBV7-9 and TRBJ2-3; no clear D gene. Germline CDR1 SEHNR, CDR2 FQNEAQ (reference sequence). V shed 4 bases and J shed 3 bases, with 5 bases lying between them. The CDR3 sequence is 12 residues long. CDR3 DNA: TGTGCCAGCAGCTACTCGACAGATACGCAGTATTTT. Encoded protein: CASSYSTDTQYF. The full variable domain, with the rest looked up from reference TRBV7-9 and TRBJ2-3, is DTGVSQNPRHKITKRGQNVTFRCDPISEHNRLYWYRQTLGQGPEFLTYFQNEAQLEKSRLLSDRFSAERPKGSFSTLEIQRTEQGDSAMYLCASSYSTDTQYFGPGTRLTVL.

The rearrangement links TRBV24-1 to TRBJ2-7; D ambiguous. CDR3 length equals 12 residues. Germline CDR1 and CDR2: KGHDR and SFDVKD. The V and J ends lost 12 bases and 0 bases respectively, with 11 bases between them. CDR3 nucleotides: TGTGCCGCCCGTTCGAGCTCCTACGAGCAGTACTTC. Protein sequence: CAARSSSYEQYF.

This clonotype turned up a few times. V is TRBV12-3 or TRBV12-4 and J is TRBJ2-3; 9 bases match TRBD2. The CDR3 runs to 14 residues. Germline trimming cut 6 bases from V and 4 bases from J; bases unmatched to any gene: 5. CDR3 protein: CASRFSGSADTQYF. The CDR3 nucleotides are TGTGCCAGCAGATTTAGCGGGAGCGCAGATACGCAGTATTTT.